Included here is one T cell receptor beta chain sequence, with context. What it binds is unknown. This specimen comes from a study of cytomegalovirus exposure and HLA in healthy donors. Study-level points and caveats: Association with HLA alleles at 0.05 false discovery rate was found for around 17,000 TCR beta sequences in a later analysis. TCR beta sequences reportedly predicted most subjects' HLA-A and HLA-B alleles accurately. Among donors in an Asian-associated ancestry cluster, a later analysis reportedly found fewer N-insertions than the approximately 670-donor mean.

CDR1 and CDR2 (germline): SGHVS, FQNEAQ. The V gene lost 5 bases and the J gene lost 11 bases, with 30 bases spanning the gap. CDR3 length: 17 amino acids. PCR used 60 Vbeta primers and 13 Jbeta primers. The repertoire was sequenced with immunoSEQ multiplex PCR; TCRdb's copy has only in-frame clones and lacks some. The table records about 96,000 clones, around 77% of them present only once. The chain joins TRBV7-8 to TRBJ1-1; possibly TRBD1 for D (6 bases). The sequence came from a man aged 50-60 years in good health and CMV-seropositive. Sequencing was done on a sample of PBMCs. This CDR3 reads CASSTLTGPLFPVEAFF. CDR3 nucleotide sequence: TGTGCCAGCAGCACGCTCACAGGGCCCCTCTTCCCCGTCGAGGCTTTCTTT.